Included here is one T cell receptor beta chain sequence, with context. These data are taken from a study of beta chain features in type 1 diabetes. There are 19 residues in the CDR3. The junction had 18 bases not matched to a gene; V was cut back by 1 base and J by 10 bases. Germline V CDR1 and CDR2: LGHNA, YSLEER. As every portion of the isolated RNA was reverse transcribed, the sequencing read expressed TCRB transcripts. Data came from immunoSEQ multiplex PCR; TCRdb stores just in-frame clones and leaves some out. The data contain just over 450,000 clones, 30% of them singletons. The V gene is TRBV4-3, the J gene TRBJ1-4, with 10 bases fitting TRBD1. The clonotype was recovered from a young man in good health. The sequencing input was naive CD4+ T cells from blood. This CDR3 is CASSQGAGTGDPWKRKLFF. The CDR3 nucleotides read TGCGCCAGCAGCCAAGGGGCCGGGACAGGGGATCCCTGGAAACGAAAACTGTTTTTT.